There are many counts of the clone carrying this T cell receptor beta chain. What it binds is unknown. V lost 4 bases, J lost 11 bases, and 5 bases stayed unmatched. This CDR3 comprises 12 residues. Germline CDR1 is SEHNR and CDR2 is FQNEAQ (reference sequence). This entry comes from a study of T cell repertoires in cytomegalovirus infection. TCRdb ran MiXCR on the reads and lists one entry per CDR3 protein. The repertoire holds about 310,000 distinct CDR3 sequences, approximately 8.9% seen once, with around 2.5% in the top ten. Study-level findings and limits: Clonotypes of TCR beta that were HLA-C-restricted and CMV-specific dominated the ex vivo response.

The sample consisted of PBMCs. This clonotype was obtained from a human donor in good health (CMV status not recorded). Some clones in this sample may be carry-over from other donors' samples. The V gene is TRBV7-9, the J gene TRBJ1-5, with TRBD1 identical over 7 bases. CDR3 in DNA: TGTGCCAGCAGCTGGGACAGCCAGGCCCAGCATTTT. Its protein product is CASSWDSQAQHF.